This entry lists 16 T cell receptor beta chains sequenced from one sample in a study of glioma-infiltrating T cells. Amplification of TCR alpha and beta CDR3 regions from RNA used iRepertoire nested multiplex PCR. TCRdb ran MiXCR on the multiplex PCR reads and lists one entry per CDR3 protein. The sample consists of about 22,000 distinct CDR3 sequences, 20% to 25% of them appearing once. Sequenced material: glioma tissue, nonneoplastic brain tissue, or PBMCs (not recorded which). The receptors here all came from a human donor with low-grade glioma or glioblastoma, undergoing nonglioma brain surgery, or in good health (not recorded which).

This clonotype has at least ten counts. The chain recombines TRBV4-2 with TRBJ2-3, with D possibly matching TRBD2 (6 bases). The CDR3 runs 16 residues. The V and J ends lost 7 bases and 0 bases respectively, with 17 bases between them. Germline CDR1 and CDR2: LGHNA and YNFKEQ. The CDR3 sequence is CASTLTAGHSTDTQYF. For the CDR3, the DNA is TGTGCCAGCACCCTCACTGCGGGGCACAGCACAGATACGCAGTATTTT.

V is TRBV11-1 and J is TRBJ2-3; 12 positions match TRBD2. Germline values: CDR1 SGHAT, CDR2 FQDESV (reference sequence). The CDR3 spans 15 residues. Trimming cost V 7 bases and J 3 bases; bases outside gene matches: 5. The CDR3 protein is CASTFGLAGTDTQYF. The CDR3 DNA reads TGTGCCAGCACCTTTGGACTAGCGGGGACAGATACGCAGTATTTT.

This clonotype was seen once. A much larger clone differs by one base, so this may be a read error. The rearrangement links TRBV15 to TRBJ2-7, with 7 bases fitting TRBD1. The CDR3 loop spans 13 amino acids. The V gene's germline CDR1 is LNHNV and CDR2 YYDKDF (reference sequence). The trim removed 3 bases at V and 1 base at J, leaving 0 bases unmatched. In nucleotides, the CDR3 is TGTGCCACCAGCAGGGACAGGTCCTACGAGCAGTACTTC. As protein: CATSRDRSYEQYF. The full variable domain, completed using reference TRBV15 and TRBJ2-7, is DAMVIQNPRYQVTQFGKPVTLSCSQTLNHNVMYWYQQKSSQAPKLLFHYYDKDFNNEADTPDNFQSRRPNTSFCFLDIRSPGLGDTAMYLCATSRDRSYEQYFGPGTRLTVT.

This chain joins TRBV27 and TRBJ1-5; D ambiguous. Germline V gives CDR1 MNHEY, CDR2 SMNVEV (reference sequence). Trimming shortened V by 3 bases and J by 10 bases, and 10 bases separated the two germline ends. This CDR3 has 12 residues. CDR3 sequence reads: CASSFLSHPQHF. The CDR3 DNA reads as TGTGCCAGCAGTTTCCTCAGTCATCCCCAGCATTTT.

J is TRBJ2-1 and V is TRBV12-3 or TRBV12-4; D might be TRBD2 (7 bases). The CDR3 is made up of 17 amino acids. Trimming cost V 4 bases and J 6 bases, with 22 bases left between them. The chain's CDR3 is CASSSLVGGPNINEQFF. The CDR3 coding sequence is TGTGCCAGCAGTTCGCTGGTCGGGGGGCCAAATATCAATGAGCAGTTCTTC.

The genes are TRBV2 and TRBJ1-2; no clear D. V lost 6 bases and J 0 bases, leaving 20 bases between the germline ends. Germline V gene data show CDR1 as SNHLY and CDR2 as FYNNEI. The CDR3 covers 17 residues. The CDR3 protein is CASSLEVAVGANYGYTF. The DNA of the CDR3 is TGTGCCAGCAGCCTCGAGGTTGCGGTTGGGGCTAACTATGGCTACACCTTC.

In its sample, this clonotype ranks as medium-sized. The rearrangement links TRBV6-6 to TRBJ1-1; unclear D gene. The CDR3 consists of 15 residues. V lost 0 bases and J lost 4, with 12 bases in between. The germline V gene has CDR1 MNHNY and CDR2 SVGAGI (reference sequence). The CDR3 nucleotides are TGTGCCAGCAGTTACTCTCCGGGGAGTGGCACTGAAGCTTTCTTT. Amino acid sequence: CASSYSPGSGTEAFF.

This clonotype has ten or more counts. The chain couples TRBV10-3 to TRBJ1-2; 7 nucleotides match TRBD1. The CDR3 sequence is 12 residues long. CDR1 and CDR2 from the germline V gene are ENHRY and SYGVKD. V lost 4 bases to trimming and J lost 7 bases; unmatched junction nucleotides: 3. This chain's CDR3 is CAISGQGIGYTF. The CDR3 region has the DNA TGTGCCATCAGTGGACAGGGCATTGGCTACACCTTC.

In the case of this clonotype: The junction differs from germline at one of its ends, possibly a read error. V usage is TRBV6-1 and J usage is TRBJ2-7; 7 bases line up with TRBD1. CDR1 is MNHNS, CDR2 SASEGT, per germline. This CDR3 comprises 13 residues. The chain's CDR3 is CASSPTGAYEQYF. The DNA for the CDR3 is TGTGCCAGCAGCCCCACAGGGGCCTACGAGCAATACTTC.

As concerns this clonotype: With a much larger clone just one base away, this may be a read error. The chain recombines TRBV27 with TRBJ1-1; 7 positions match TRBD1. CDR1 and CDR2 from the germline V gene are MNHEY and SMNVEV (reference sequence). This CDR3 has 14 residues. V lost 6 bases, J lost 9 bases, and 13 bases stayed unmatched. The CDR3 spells CASSPTPTGCKAFF. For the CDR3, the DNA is TGTGCCAGCAGCCCTACCCCGACAGGGTGCAAAGCTTTCTTT.

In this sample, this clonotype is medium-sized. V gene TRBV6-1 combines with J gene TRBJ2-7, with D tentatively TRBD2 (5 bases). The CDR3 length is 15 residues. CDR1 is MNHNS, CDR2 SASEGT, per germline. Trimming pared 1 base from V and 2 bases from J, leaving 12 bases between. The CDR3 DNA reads TGTGCCAGCAGTGAAGGAGAGGGTGCGGCCTACGAGCAGTACTTC. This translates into CASSEGEGAAYEQYF.

This chain's CDR3 is CASRGTPSTDTQYF. The CDR3 DNA follows: TGTGCCAGCAGGGGGACGCCTAGCACAGATACGCAGTATTTT. The chain links TRBV2 to TRBJ2-3; D may be TRBD1 or TRBD2 (5 bases each). V was pared by 6 bases and J by 0 bases, with 10 bases between. CDR1 and CDR2 (germline): SNHLY, FYNNEI. CDR3 length: 14 residues.

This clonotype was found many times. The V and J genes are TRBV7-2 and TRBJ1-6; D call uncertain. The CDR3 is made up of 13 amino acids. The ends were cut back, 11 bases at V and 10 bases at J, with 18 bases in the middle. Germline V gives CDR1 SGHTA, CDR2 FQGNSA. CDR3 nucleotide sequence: TGTGCCGCCAGTCCAGATCCCGGATCACCCCTCCACTTT. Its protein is CAASPDPGSPLHF.

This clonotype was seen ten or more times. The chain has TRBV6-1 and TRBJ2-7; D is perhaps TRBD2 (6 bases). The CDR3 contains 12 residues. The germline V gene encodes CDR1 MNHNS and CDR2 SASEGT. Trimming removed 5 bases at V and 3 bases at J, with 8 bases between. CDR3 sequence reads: CASSSGSYEQYF. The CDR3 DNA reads TGTGCCAGCAGTTCCGGGAGCTACGAGCAGTACTTC.

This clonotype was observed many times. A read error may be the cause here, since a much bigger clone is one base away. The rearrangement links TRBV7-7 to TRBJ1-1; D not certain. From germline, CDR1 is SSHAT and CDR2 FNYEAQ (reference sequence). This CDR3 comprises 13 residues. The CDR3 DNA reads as TGTGCTCGCAGCTCTCAGCAGGACACTGAAGCTTTCTTT. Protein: CARSSQQDTEAFF.

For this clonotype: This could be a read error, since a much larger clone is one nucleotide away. The chain's CDR3 is CASSQLRNSPHHF. CDR3 nucleotide sequence: TGTGCCAGCAGCCAACTGAGAAATTCACCCCACCACTTT. The chain carries TRBV14 and TRBJ1-6; the D is unclear. The length of the CDR3 is 13 residues. Germline CDR1 and CDR2: SGHDN and FVKESK.